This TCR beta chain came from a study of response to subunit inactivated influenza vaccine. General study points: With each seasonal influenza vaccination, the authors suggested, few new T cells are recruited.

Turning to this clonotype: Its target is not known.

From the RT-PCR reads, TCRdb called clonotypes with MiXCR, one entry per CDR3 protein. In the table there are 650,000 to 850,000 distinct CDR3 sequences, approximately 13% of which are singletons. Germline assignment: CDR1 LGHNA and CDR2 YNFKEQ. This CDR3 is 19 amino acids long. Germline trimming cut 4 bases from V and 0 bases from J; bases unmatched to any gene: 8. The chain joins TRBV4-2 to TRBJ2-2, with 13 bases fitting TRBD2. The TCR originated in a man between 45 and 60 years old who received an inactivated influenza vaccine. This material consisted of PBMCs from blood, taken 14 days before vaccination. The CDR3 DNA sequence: TGTGCCAGCAGCCCGAGCTGGACTAGCGGGGGCGCGAACACCGGGGAGCTGTTTTTT. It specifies CASSPSWTSGGANTGELFF.